Listed here are 26 T cell receptor beta chains from one sample, sequenced in a study of shared clonotypes between healthy human individuals. TCRdb's table, derived via immunoSEQ multiplex PCR, lists solely in-frame clones and lacks some. The sample lists 2 million to 3 million clones, 93% occurring once. The specimen was naive CD4+ T cells from PBMCs. This sample's subset: CD45RA+ positively selected. All receptors come from a man aged 18 to 30 in good health. Some clones in this sample may be carry-over from other donors' samples.

The chain employs TRBV7-3 and TRBJ1-1, with a weak D call TRBD1 (6 bases). CDR1 SGHTA and CDR2 FQGTGA come from the germline V gene. CDR3 length: 14 amino acids. V lost 5 bases and J 5 bases, leaving 15 bases between the germline ends. The chain's CDR3 is CASSQQGGGTEAFF. The CDR3 bases are TGTGCCAGCAGCCAACAGGGAGGGGGAACTGAAGCTTTCTTT.

V usage is TRBV5-4 and J usage is TRBJ2-3; 10 nucleotides line up with TRBD2. Germline V gene lookup returns CDR1 SGHNT and CDR2 YYREEE (reference sequence). The CDR3 has 19 residues. Germline trimming cut 4 bases from V and 0 bases from J; bases unmatched to any gene: 14. DNA for the CDR3: TGTGCCAGCAGCCCCGGGGCGGCTAGCGGGAGTCCGAGCACAGATACGCAGTATTTT. Translated, it gives CASSPGAASGSPSTDTQYF. Complete variable domain (other parts from reference TRBV5-4 and TRBJ2-3): ETGVTQSPTHLIKTRGQQVTLRCSSQSGHNTVSWYQQALGQGPQFIFQYYREEENGRGNFPPRFSGLQFPNYSSELNVNALELDDSALYLCASSPGAASGSPSTDTQYFGPGTRLTVL.

The chain has TRBV5-1 and TRBJ1-1, with unresolved D. Germline CDR1 is SGHRS and CDR2 is YFSETQ. Trimming stripped 0 bases from V and 0 bases from J, with 9 bases between. CDR3 length: 15 residues. The CDR3 DNA reads TGCGCCAGCAGCTTGGAGTCGGTTTTGAACACTGAAGCTTTCTTT. It translates to CASSLESVLNTEAFF.

The chain employs TRBV19 and TRBJ2-5; 8 bases are a match to TRBD2. Germline V gene data show CDR1 as LNHDA and CDR2 as SQIVND (reference sequence). The CDR3 runs to 21 residues. The trim removed 6 bases at V and 2 bases at J, leaving 26 bases unmatched. The CDR3 loop reads CASSPSGWLAGASGRQETQYF. DNA for the CDR3: TGTGCCAGTAGCCCGTCCGGTTGGCTAGCGGGCGCCTCAGGGCGTCAAGAGACCCAGTACTTC.

This chain links TRBV29-1 with TRBJ2-7; D tentatively reads TRBD1 or TRBD2 (6 bases each). Germline CDR1 SQVTM, CDR2 ANQGSEA. V was shortened by 6 bases and J by 8 bases, with 20 bases between the two germline ends. The CDR3 has 13 residues. Here the CDR3 reads CSVGEGGNVQQYF. The CDR3 DNA is TGCAGCGTAGGGGAAGGGGGGAATGTACAGCAGTACTTC.

This chain connects TRBV4-3 to TRBJ2-1; no definite D call. Germline CDR1 and CDR2: LGHNA and YSLEER. The CDR3 has 15 residues. V was clipped by 1 base and J by 6 bases, with 13 bases between them. Here the CDR3 DNA reads TGCGCCAGCAGCCAAGGGGCCTTGCGGCGCAATGAGCAGTTCTTC. Protein product: CASSQGALRRNEQFF.

The count of this clone is one. The J gene is TRBJ2-7, the V gene TRBV14; no reliable D call. This CDR3 contains 13 residues. Germline V lookup: CDR1 SGHDN, CDR2 FVKESK. V was cut by 5 bases and J by 2 bases, with 10 bases left in between. CDR3 in amino acids: CASSKSWAYEQYF. In nucleotides, the CDR3 is TGTGCCAGCAGCAAGTCGTGGGCCTACGAGCAGTACTTC. Complete variable domain (other parts from reference TRBV14 and TRBJ2-7): EAGVTQFPSHSVIEKGQTVTLRCDPISGHDNLYWYRRVMGKEIKFLLHFVKESKQDESGMPNNRFLAERTGGTYSTLKVQPAELEDSGVYFCASSKSWAYEQYFGPGTRLTVT.

This clone was observed a few times. The gene calls are TRBV28 and TRBJ1-1, with D possibly TRBD1 on 6 matching bases. The CDR3 consists of 13 residues. Germline V gene data show CDR1 as MDHEN and CDR2 as SYDVKM. Trimming took 10 bases from V and 5 from J, leaving 17 bases between them. The CDR3 loop reads CATRGRRHTEAFF. The CDR3 DNA sequence: TGTGCCACTCGGGGGCGTCGACATACTGAAGCTTTCTTT.

This clone was picked up one time. The chain carries TRBV25-1 and TRBJ1-2; TRBD1 matches at 7 bases. Trimming cost V 3 bases and J 3 bases; bases outside gene matches: 10. The CDR3 loop spans 16 amino acids. Germline CDR1 MGHDK, CDR2 SYGVNS. The CDR3 DNA reads TGTGCCAGCAGTGACCTGGGAAGGGGGCCAGACTATGGCTACACCTTC. Residues: CASSDLGRGPDYGYTF.

The chain combines TRBV28 with TRBJ1-2, with D perhaps TRBD1 (6 bases). The CDR3 has 14 amino acids. V was cut by 4 bases and J by 7 bases, with 16 bases left in between. CDR1 is MDHEN and CDR2 is SYDVKM in the germline V gene. The DNA of the CDR3 is TGTGCCAGCAGTTCCCAGGGGTCGCGCTCTGGCTACACCTTC. This encodes CASSSQGSRSGYTF.

This chain links TRBV5-4 with TRBJ2-2; 11 bases match TRBD2. Germline V gene data show CDR1 as SGHNT and CDR2 as YYREEE (reference sequence). The CDR3 runs 17 residues. Unmatched junction bases numbered 11, after V lost 4 bases and J lost 6 bases. The CDR3, as DNA: TGTGCCAGCAGCAAATCCGGGACTAGCGGTTCGGCCGGGGAGCTGTTTTTT. Amino acid sequence: CASSKSGTSGSAGELFF.

The chain couples TRBV2 to TRBJ2-5; D possibly corresponds to TRBD2 (5 bases). Trimming stripped 10 bases from V and 4 bases from J, with 13 bases between. The length of the CDR3 is 12 residues. Looked up from germline, CDR1 is SNHLY and CDR2 is FYNNEI. CDR3 loop: CATFRGAETQYF. CDR3 coding DNA: TGTGCCACCTTTCGGGGAGCAGAGACCCAGTACTTC.

This clone was detected only once. This rearrangement joins TRBV5-1 to TRBJ1-1; TRBD1 is a possible D gene (5 bases). The germline gives CDR1 SGHRS, CDR2 YFSETQ. V shed 1 base and J shed 0 bases, with 10 bases lying between them. The CDR3 totals 15 residues. CDR3 coding DNA: TGCGCCAGCAGCTTGACAGGACCCTTGAACACTGAAGCTTTCTTT. Amino acids: CASSLTGPLNTEAFF.

The rearrangement uses TRBV14 and TRBJ2-7; 9 bases align to TRBD2. With 3 bases clipped from V and 5 bases from J, the junction kept 2 bases outside the gene matches. Germline V gene sequence: CDR1 SGHDN, CDR2 FVKESK. The length of the CDR3 is 13 residues. CDR3 sequence (DNA): TGTGCCAGCAGCCAGGGACTAGCTAACGAGCAGTACTTC. Protein: CASSQGLANEQYF.

This clone was counted only a few times. The chain links TRBV2 to TRBJ1-1; D gene uncertain. This CDR3 comprises 14 residues. CDR1 is SNHLY and CDR2 is FYNNEI in the germline V gene. With 7 bases removed from V and 3 bases from J, the gap between germline ends came to 15 bases. Written as DNA, the CDR3 is TGTGCCAGCATTACGGCGATTTCAGACACTGAAGCTTTCTTT. Translating it yields CASITAISDTEAFF.

The chain uses TRBV27 and TRBJ1-1; D unclear. The CDR3 covers 12 residues. The ends were cut back, 6 bases at V and 11 bases at J, with 16 bases in the middle. Germline CDR1 is MNHEY and CDR2 is SMNVEV (reference sequence). This chain's CDR3 is CASRLARDDAFF. The CDR3 nucleotides are TGTGCCAGCAGGTTAGCCCGGGATGACGCTTTCTTT.

The table lists this clone with a count of one. V and J are TRBV27 and TRBJ2-2, with D unresolved. Germline CDR1 reads MNHEY; CDR2 reads SMNVEV (reference sequence). Trimming cost V 3 bases and J 4 bases, with 9 bases left between them. The length of the CDR3 is 14 residues. The CDR3 protein is CASSFQPFTGELFF. CDR3 coding DNA: TGTGCCAGCAGTTTCCAACCCTTCACCGGGGAGCTGTTTTTT.

V and J are TRBV19 and TRBJ2-2; TRBD2 agrees at 9 bases. V lost 3 bases, J lost 3 bases, and 5 bases stayed unmatched. Germline assignment: CDR1 LNHDA and CDR2 SQIVND (reference sequence). The CDR3 is 16 residues long. CDR3 sequence (DNA): TGTGCCAGTAGTATGAGCGGGAGGTTCCACACCGGGGAGCTGTTTTTT. It is translated as CASSMSGRFHTGELFF.

The chain uses TRBV5-1 and TRBJ2-5, with no clear D. V lost 1 base to trimming and J lost 7 bases, with 11 bases between them. Germline CDR1 and CDR2: SGHRS and YFSETQ. This CDR3 is 13 amino acids long. CDR3 sequence (DNA): TGCGCCAGCAGCTTGCCGAGTGCTCGGACCCAGTACTTC. Translation gives CASSLPSARTQYF. Variable domain in full (rest from reference TRBV5-1 and TRBJ2-5): KAGVTQTPRYLIKTRGQQVTLSCSPISGHRSVSWYQQTPGQGLQFLFEYFSETQRNKGNFPGRFSGRQFSNSRSEMNVSTLELGDSALYLCASSLPSARTQYFGPGTRLLVL.

This sequence joins TRBV28 and TRBJ2-7; 9 bases fit TRBD1. With 2 bases clipped from V and 5 bases from J, the junction kept 7 bases outside the gene matches. This CDR3 spans 15 amino acids. From germline, CDR1 is MDHEN and CDR2 SYDVKM. CDR3 in amino acids: CASSLGGTGFHEQYF. The CDR3 bases are TGTGCCAGCAGTTTAGGGGGGACAGGGTTCCACGAGCAGTACTTC.

The chain employs TRBV19 and TRBJ1-4, with no clear D. The V and J ends lost 5 bases and 0 bases respectively, with 7 bases between them. Germline lookup yields CDR1 LNHDA and CDR2 SQIVND (reference sequence). CDR3 length: 14 residues. The CDR3 nucleotides read TGTGCCAGTAGTTCTTCCGCAACTAATGAAAAACTGTTTTTT. Its translation is CASSSSATNEKLFF.

This chain joins TRBV25-1 and TRBJ2-5; TRBD2 matches 7 bases. Germline V lookup: CDR1 MGHDK, CDR2 SYGVNS. Trimming removed 11 bases from V and 5 bases from J; junction bases left unmatched: 8. The CDR3 is 12 residues long. CDR3 in DNA: TGTGCCGTAGCGGGCCCCTGGGAGACCCAGTACTTC. It codes for CAVAGPWETQYF.

This clone was found a few times. Other nucleotide sequences from this sample produce the same CDR3. The chain combines TRBV6-5 with TRBJ2-5; D is perhaps TRBD1 (5 bases). The germline CDR1 and CDR2 sequences are MNHEY and SVGAGI. The germline V and J ends were trimmed by 4 bases and 5 bases, with 5 bases remaining between them. This CDR3 contains 11 residues. This CDR3 reads CASSSGETQYF. DNA for the CDR3: TGTGCCAGCAGTTCAGGGGAGACCCAGTACTTC.

This clone was observed a single time. This sequence joins TRBV7-9 and TRBJ2-7, with unresolved D. There are 13 residues in the CDR3. Germline V gene sequence: CDR1 SEHNR, CDR2 FQNEAQ (reference sequence). V was cut by 5 bases and J by 3 bases, with 11 bases left in between. CDR3 residues: CASSPRTLYEQYF. Here the CDR3 DNA reads TGTGCCAGCAGCCCCAGAACACTCTACGAGCAGTACTTC.

The chain couples TRBV29-1 to TRBJ1-2; tentatively, D is TRBD1 (6 bases). This CDR3 comprises 14 residues. The V gene's germline CDR1 is SQVTM and CDR2 ANQGSEA. V was clipped by 6 bases and J by 3 bases, with 17 bases between them. CDR3 in amino acids: CSVAGTRGDYGYTF. The CDR3 coding sequence is TGCAGCGTGGCCGGGACAAGGGGAGACTATGGCTACACCTTC.

The genes are TRBV7-8 and TRBJ1-1, with 7 bases identical to TRBD1. The germline V gene has CDR1 SGHVS and CDR2 FQNEAQ. CDR3 length: 14 amino acids. Unmatched junction bases numbered 4, after V lost 5 bases and J lost 1 base. For the CDR3, the DNA is TGTGCCAGCAGCGGGGACAGAGGGAACACTGAAGCTTTCTTT. Translating gives CASSGDRGNTEAFF.